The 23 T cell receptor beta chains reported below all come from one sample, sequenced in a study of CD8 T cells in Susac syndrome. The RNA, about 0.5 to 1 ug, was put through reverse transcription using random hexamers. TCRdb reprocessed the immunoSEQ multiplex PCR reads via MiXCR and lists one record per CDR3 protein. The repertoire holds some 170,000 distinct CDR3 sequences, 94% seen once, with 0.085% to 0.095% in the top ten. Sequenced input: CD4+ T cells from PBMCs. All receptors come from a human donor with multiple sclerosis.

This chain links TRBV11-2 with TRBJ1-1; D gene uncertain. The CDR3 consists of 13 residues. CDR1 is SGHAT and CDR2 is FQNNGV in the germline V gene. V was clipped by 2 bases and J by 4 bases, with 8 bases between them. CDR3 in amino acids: CASSLSEGTEAFF. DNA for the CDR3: TGTGCCAGCAGCTTAAGCGAGGGCACTGAAGCTTTCTTT.

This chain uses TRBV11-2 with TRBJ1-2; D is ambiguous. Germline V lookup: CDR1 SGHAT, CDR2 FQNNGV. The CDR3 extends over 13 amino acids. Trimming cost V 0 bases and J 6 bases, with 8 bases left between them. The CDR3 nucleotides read TGTGCCAGCAGCTTAGATGCCGACCATGGCTACACCTTC. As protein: CASSLDADHGYTF.

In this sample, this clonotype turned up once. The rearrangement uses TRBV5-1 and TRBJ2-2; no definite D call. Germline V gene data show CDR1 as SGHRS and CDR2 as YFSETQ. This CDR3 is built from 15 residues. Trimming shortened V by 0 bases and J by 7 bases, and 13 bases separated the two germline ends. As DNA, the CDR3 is TGCGCCAGCAGCTTGGAGGCCATCTCGGGCGGGGAGCTGTTTTTT. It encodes CASSLEAISGGELFF.

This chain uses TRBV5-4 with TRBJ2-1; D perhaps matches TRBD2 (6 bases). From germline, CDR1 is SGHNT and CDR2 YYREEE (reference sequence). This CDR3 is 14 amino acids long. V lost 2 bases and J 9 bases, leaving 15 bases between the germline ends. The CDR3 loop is CASSFRDLDGEQFF. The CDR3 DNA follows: TGTGCCAGCAGCTTCCGGGACTTAGATGGTGAGCAGTTCTTC.

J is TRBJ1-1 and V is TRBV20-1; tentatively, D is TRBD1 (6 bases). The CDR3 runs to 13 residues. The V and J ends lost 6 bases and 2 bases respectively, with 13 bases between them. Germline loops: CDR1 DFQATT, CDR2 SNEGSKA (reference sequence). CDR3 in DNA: TGCAGTGCCTCGGGGACATATAACACTGAAGCTTTCTTT. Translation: CSASGTYNTEAFF.

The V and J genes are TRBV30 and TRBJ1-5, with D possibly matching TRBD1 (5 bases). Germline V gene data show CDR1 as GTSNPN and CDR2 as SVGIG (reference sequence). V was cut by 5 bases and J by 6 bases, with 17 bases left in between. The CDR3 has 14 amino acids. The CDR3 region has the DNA TGTGCCTGGTCCAGAGGGGTTATGGTTCAGCCCCAGCATTTT. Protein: CAWSRGVMVQPQHF.

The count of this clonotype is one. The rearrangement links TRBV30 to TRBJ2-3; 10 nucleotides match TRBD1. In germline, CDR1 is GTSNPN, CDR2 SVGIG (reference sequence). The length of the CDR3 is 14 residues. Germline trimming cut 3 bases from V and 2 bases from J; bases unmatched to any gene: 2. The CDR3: CAWSGTGDTDTQYF. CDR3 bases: TGTGCCTGGAGCGGGACAGGGGACACAGATACGCAGTATTTT.

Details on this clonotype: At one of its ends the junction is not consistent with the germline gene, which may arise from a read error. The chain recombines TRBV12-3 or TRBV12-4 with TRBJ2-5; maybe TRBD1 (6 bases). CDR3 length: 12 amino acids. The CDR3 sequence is CASRRTWDKGDF. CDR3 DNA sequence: TGTGCCAGCAGGCGGACGTGGGACAAAGGAGACTTC.

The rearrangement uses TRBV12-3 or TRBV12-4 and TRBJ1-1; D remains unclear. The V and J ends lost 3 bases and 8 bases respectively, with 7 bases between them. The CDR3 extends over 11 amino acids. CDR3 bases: TGTGCCAGCAGTTTCCGGGCGGAAGCTTTCTTT. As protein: CASSFRAEAFF.

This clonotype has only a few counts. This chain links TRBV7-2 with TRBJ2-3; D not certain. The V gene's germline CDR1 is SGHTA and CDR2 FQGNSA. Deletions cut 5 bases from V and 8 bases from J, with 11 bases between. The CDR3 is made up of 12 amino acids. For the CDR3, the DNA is TGTGCCAGCAGCACACGGTGGGCTACGCAGTATTTT. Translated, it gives CASSTRWATQYF.

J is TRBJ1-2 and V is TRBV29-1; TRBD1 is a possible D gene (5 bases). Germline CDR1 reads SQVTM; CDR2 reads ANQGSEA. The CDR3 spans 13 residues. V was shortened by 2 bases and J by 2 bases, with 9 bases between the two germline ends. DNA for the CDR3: TGCAGCGTTGAAAACGCAGGGAACTATGGCTACACCTTC. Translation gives CSVENAGNYGYTF.

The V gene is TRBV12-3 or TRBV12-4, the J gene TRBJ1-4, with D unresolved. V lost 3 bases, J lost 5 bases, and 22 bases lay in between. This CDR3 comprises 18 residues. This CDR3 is CASSLVSYPRDRNEKLFF. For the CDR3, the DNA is TGTGCCAGCAGTTTGGTGTCATATCCCAGAGACCGGAATGAAAAACTGTTTTTT.

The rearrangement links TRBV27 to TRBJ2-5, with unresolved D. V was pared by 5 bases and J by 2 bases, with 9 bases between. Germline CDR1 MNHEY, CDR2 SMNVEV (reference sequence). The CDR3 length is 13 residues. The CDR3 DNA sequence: TGTGCCAGCAGTAGAGCGTTTCAAGAGACCCAGTACTTC. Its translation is CASSRAFQETQYF.

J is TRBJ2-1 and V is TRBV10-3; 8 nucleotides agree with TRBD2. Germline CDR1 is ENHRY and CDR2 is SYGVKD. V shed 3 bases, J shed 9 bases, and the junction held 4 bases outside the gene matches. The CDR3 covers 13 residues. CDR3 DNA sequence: TGTGCCATCAGTGAAGGGCTAGCGGGTGAGCAGTTCTTC. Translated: CAISEGLAGEQFF.

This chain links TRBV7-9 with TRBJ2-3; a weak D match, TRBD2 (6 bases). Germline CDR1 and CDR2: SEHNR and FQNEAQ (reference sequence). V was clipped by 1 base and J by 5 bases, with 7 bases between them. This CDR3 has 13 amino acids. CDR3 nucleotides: TGTGCCAGCAGCTTAGGAGCGGGAGATACGCAGTATTTT. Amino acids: CASSLGAGDTQYF.

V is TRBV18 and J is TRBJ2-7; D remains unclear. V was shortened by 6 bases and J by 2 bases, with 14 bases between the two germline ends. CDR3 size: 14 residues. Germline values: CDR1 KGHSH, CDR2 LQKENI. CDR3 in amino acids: CASSRFPTTYEQYF. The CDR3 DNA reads TGTGCCAGCTCGAGGTTTCCTACCACCTACGAGCAGTACTTC.

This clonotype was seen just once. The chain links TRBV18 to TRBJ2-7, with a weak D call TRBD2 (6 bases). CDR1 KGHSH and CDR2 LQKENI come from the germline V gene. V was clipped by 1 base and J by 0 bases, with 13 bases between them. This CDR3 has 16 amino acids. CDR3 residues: CASSPRGLSLSYEQYF. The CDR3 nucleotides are TGTGCCAGCTCACCACGGGGACTCTCCCTCTCCTACGAGCAGTACTTC.

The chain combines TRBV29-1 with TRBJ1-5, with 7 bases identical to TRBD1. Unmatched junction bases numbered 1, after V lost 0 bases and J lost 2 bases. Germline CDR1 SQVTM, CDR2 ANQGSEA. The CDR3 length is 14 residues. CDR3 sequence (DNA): TGCAGCGTTGAAGACGGGACAGGCAATCAGCCCCAGCATTTT. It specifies CSVEDGTGNQPQHF.

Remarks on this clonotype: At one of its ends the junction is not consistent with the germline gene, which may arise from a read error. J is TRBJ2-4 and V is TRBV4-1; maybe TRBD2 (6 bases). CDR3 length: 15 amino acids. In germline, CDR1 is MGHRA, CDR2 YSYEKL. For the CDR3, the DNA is TGCGCCAGCAGCCCACCCGGGAGCTTCAAAAACATTCAGTGCTTC. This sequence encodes CASSPPGSFKNIQCF.

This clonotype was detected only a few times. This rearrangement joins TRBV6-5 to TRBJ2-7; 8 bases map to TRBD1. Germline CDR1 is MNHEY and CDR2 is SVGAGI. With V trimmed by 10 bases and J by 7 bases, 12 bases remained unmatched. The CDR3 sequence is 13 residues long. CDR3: CATKGQGISEQYF. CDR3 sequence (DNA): TGTGCCACTAAAGGACAGGGAATTTCGGAGCAGTACTTC.

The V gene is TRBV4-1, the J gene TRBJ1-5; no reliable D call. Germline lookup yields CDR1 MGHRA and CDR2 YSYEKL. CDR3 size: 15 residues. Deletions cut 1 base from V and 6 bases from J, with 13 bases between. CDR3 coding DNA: TGCGCCAGCAGCCAAGCTTCCACGGGGATTCAGCCCCAGCATTTT. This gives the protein CASSQASTGIQPQHF.

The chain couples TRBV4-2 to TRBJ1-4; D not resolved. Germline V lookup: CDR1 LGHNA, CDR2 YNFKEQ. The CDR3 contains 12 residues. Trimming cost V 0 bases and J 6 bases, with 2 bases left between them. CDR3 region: CASSQDDEKLFF. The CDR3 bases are TGTGCCAGCAGCCAAGATGATGAAAAACTGTTTTTT.

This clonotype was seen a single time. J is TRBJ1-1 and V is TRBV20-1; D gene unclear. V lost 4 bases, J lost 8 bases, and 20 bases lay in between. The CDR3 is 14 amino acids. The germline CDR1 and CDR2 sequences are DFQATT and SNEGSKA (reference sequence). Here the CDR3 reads CSAIPPGAPSEAFF. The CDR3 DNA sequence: TGCAGTGCTATCCCTCCGGGTGCCCCATCAGAAGCTTTCTTT.